This T cell receptor beta chain came from a study of blood T cell repertoires in COVID-19. Across the study: Italy, Spain and the United States were the sources of the convalescent and acute COVID-19 samples. T cells, B-cell-depleted T cells, or PBMCs supplied cDNA or gDNA.

TCRdb's table, derived via immunoSEQ multiplex PCR, lists solely in-frame clones and lacks some. This sample yields roughly 200,000 clones, of which roughly 86% are seen a single time; about 9.6% belongs to the top ten. V shed 3 bases and J 4 bases; nucleotides not matched to a gene: 7. The CDR3 sequence is 14 residues long. From germline, CDR1 is SQVTM and CDR2 ANQGSEA. Participant ages covered about 18 to 89 years across 24 US areas. Symptom resolution, clearance, or two negative PCRs marked donors in Cohort 3 as recovered. Sequences were obtained from PBMCs or T cells enriched from blood (not recorded which). The genes are TRBV29-1 and TRBJ1-2, with 8 bases lining up with TRBD1. This TCR came from a woman in her 30s who had recovered from COVID-19. The DNA of the CDR3 is TGCAGCGTTGAGGAGGGACAGGCTATCTATGGCTACACCTTC. Translation: CSVEEGQAIYGYTF.